This TCR beta chain was identified in a study of blood T cell repertoires in COVID-19. CDR1 is DFQATT, CDR2 SNEGSKA, per germline (reference sequence). The CDR3 is 15 residues long. Losses at the gene ends were 3 bases for V and 6 bases for J; bases not matched to a gene: 8. Assay used: immunoSEQ multiplex PCR; TCRdb lists only in-frame clones, some missing. Altogether around 200,000 clones are present, roughly four fifths being singletons, with the ten largest covering about 10%. Those enrolled, adults aged roughly 18 to 95 years, came from roughly 23 US areas. Self-reported history from a screening survey and questionnaire set each donor's cohort. Recovered participants had two consecutive negative NP/OP PCR tests, healthcare professional clearance, or symptom resolution.

The chain combines TRBV20-1 with TRBJ2-5; TRBD1 aligns across 12 bases. The clonotype comes from a middle-aged man who had recovered from COVID-19. The specimen was PBMCs or T cells enriched from blood (not recorded which). The DNA for the CDR3 is TGCAGTGCTAGTCCCGGGACAGGGGGCGCGCAGACCCAGTACTTC. This sequence encodes CSASPGTGGAQTQYF.